This T cell receptor (beta chain) was documented in a study of T cells in Graves' hyperthyroidism and ophthalmopathy. RNA transcripts were the template for amplifying TCR beta CDR3 regions. With the HTBI primer set, the TCR CDR3 went through a first round of RT-PCR. TCRdb re-analysed the multiplex PCR reads in MiXCR, keeping a single row per CDR3 protein. The data contain some 300,000 distinct CDR3 sequences, 13% of them singletons. V lost 6 bases, J lost 5 bases, and 7 bases stayed unmatched. This CDR3 spans 13 amino acids. Germline V lookup: CDR1 ENHRY, CDR2 SYGVKD. The source material was blood. The sequence came from a woman aged 30 to 39 with Graves' hyperthyroidism that later progressed to Graves' ophthalmopathy. V and J are TRBV10-3 and TRBJ2-7, with 7 bases identical to TRBD1. The CDR3 sequence is CAISPDRSHEQYF. CDR3 nucleotides: TGTGCCATCAGCCCGGACAGGTCCCACGAGCAGTACTTC.